This T cell receptor (beta chain) was sequenced for a study of tumor-infiltrating lymphocytes in primary liver carcinoma. Study-level results: Tumor-adjacent and tumor-blood pairs displayed less overlap than did pairs of tumor regions.

This CDR3 is 14 amino acids long. V was clipped by 4 bases and J by 5 bases; unmatched bases: 8. Per the germline V gene, CDR1 is SGHRS and CDR2 is YFSETQ. Using a constant-region primer together with ProtoScript II reverse transcriptase, TCR beta cDNA was made from 500 ng of total RNA. For TCR beta, libraries were produced by three nested multiplex PCR rounds using slightly modified ARM-PCR. Forward primers for TRBV1-TRBV30 and a C-beta reverse primer served the first two PCR rounds, at roughly 10 cycles each. TCRdb itself ran the multiplex PCR reads through MiXCR, one entry per CDR3 protein. The profile covers hundreds of thousands of distinct CDR3 sequences, with approximately 60% appearing a single time and roughly 9% taken by the ten largest. Blood RNA came from unsorted whole blood; germline DNA was also extracted. There are a few counts of this clonotype. The antigen is not known.

The rearrangement joins TRBV5-1 to TRBJ1-2; 7 positions agree with TRBD1. The clonotype comes from a man aged 40-49 years with primary liver carcinoma and hepatitis B virus infection. Sequenced input: peripheral blood. CDR3 coding DNA: TGCGCCAGCAGCCCGGACAGGAACTCGTATGGCTACACCTTC. Amino acids: CASSPDRNSYGYTF.